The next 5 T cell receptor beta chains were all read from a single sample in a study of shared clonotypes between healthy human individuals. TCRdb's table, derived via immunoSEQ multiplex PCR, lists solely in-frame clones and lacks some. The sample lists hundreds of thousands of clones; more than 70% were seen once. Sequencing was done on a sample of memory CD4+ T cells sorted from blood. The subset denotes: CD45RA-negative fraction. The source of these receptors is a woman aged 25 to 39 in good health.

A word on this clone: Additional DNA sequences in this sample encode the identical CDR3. The CDR3 nucleotides read TGTGCCAGCAGCCGCCGGGACTCACGCACAGATACGCAGTATTTT. Translating gives CASSRRDSRTDTQYF. The chain employs TRBV6-5 and TRBJ2-3; D is perhaps TRBD2 (6 bases). The ends were cut back, 6 bases at V and 1 base at J, with 14 bases in the middle. This CDR3 spans 15 amino acids. The germline V gene encodes CDR1 MNHEY and CDR2 SVGAGI.

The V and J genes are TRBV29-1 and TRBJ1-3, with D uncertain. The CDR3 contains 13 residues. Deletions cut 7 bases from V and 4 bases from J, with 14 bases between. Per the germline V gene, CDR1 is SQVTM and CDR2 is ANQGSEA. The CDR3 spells CSAKLGIGNTIYF. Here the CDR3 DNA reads TGCAGCGCCAAGCTCGGGATCGGAAACACCATATATTTT. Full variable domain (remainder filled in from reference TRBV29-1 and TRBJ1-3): SAVISQKPSRDICQRGTSLTIQCQVDSQVTMMFWYRQQPGQSLTLIATANQGSEATYESGFVIDKFPISRPNLTFSTLTVSNMSPEDSSIYLCSAKLGIGNTIYFGEGSWLTVV.

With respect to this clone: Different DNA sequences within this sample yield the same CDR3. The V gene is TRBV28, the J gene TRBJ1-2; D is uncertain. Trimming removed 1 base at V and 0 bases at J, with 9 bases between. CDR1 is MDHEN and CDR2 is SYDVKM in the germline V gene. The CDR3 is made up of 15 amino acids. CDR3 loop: CASSLSGFANYGYTF. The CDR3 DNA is TGTGCCAGCAGTTTATCTGGGTTCGCTAACTATGGCTACACCTTC.

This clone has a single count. The CDR3 nucleotides read TGCGCCAGCAGCCAAGACATAGCAGGATACGAGCAGTACTTC. Translation: CASSQDIAGYEQYF. The gene calls are TRBV4-1 and TRBJ2-7; D call uncertain. There are 14 residues in the CDR3. V dropped 0 bases and J dropped 4 bases, with 10 bases sitting between them. Germline loops: CDR1 MGHRA, CDR2 YSYEKL.

The CDR3, as DNA: TGTGCCAGCTCACCGGGACAGGGTATAGAGACCCAGTACTTC. This sequence encodes CASSPGQGIETQYF. This chain uses TRBV18 with TRBJ2-5; 9 nucleotides align to TRBD1. Trimming cost V 3 bases and J 4 bases; bases outside gene matches: 3. The length of the CDR3 is 14 residues. Germline CDR1 reads KGHSH; CDR2 reads LQKENI.